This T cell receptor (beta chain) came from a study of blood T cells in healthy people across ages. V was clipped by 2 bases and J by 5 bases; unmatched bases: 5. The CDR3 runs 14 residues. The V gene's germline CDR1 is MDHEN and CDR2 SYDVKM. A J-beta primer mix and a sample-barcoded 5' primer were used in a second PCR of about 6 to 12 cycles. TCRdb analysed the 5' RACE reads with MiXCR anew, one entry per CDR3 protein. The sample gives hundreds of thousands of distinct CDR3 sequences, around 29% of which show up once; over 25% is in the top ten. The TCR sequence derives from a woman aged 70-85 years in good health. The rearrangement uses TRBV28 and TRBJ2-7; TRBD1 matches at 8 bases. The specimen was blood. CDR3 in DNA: TGTGCCAGCAGTTTAGGGGAACAGGGGGACGAGCAGTACTTC. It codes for CASSLGEQGDEQYF. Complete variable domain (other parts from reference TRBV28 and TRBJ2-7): DVKVTQSSRYLVKRTGEKVFLECVQDMDHENMFWYRQDPGLGLRLIYFSYDVKMKEKGDIPEGYSVSREKKERFSLILESASTNQTSMYLCASSLGEQGDEQYFGPGTRLTVT.